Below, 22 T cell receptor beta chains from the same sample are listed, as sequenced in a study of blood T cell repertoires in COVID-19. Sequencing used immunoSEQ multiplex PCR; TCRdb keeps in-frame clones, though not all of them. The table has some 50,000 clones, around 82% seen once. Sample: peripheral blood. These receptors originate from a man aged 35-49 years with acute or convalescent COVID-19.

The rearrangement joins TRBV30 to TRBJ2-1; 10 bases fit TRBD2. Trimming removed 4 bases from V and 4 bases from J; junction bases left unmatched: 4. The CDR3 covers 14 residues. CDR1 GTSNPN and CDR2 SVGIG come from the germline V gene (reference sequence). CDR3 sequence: CAWMRTSGYNEQFF. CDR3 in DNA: TGTGCCTGGATGAGGACTAGCGGTTACAATGAGCAGTTCTTC.

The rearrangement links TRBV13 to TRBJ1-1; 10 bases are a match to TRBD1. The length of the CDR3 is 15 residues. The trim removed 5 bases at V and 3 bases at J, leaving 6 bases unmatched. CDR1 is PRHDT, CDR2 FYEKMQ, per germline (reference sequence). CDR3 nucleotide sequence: TGTGCCAGCAGCGATTCCGGGACAGGGGACACTGAAGCTTTCTTT. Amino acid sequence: CASSDSGTGDTEAFF.

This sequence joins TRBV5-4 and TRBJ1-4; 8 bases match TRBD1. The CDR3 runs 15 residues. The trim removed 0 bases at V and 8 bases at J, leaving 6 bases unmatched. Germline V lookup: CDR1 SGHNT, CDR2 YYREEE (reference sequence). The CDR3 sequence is CASSLAGDRREKLFF. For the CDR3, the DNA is TGTGCCAGCAGCTTGGCGGGGGACAGGAGGGAAAAACTGTTTTTT.

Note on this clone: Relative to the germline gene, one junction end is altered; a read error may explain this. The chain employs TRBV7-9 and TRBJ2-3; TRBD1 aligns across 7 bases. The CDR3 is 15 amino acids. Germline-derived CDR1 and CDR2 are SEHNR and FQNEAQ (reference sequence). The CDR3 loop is CASTLGQAFGDTQYF. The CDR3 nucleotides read TGTGCCAGCACCTTAGGACAGGCCTTTGGGGATACGCAGTATTTT.

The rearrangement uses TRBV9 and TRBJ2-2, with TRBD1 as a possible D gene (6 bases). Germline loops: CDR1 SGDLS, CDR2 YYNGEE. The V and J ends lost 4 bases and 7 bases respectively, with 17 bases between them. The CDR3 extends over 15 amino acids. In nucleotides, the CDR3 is TGTGCCAGCAGCACAAGAACAGGGCTCGTCGGGGAGCTGTTTTTT. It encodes CASSTRTGLVGELFF.

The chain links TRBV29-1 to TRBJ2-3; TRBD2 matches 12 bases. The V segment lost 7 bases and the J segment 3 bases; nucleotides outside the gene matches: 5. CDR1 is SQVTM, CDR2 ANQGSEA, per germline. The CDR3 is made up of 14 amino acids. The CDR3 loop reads CSAKTSGGTDTQYF. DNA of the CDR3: TGCAGCGCCAAGACTAGCGGGGGAACAGATACGCAGTATTTT.

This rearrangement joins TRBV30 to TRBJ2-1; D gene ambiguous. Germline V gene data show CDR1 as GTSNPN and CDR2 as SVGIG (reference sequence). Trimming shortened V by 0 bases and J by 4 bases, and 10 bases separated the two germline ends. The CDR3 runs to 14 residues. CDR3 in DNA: TGTGCCTGGAGTGTCCTCCGACTTTACAATGAGCAGTTCTTC. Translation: CAWSVLRLYNEQFF. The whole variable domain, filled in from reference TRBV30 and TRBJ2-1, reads SQTIHQWPATLVQPVGSPLSLECTVEGTSNPNLYWYRQAAGRGLQLLFYSVGIGQISSEVPQNLSASRPQDRQFILSSKKLLLSDSGFYLCAWSVLRLYNEQFFGPGTRLTVL.

Written as DNA, the CDR3 is TGTGCCTGGACCACCAACGGTAGGGGGAATCAGCCCCAGCATTTT. Its protein product is CAWTTNGRGNQPQHF. This chain links TRBV30 with TRBJ1-5, with D possibly TRBD1 on 6 matching bases. Germline V gene sequence: CDR1 GTSNPN, CDR2 SVGIG (reference sequence). V was shortened by 4 bases and J by 4 bases, with 17 bases between the two germline ends. The CDR3 loop spans 15 amino acids.

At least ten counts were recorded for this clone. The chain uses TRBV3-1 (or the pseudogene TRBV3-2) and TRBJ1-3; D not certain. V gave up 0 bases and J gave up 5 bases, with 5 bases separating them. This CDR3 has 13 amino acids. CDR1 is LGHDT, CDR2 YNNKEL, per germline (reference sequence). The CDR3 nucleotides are TGTGCCAGCAGCCAAGATCTTAGAAACACCATATATTTT. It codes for CASSQDLRNTIYF.

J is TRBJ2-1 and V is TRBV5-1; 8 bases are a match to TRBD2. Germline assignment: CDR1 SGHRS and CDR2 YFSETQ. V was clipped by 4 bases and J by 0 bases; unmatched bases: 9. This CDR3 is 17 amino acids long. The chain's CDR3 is CASSPRGGPSSYNEQFF. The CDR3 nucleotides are TGCGCCAGCAGCCCCCGGGGGGGGCCTAGCTCCTACAATGAGCAGTTCTTC.

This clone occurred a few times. The DNA of the CDR3 is TGTGCCAGCACACAAAGCGCCGGGACAGGGCAAGATACGCAGTATTTT. Protein product: CASTQSAGTGQDTQYF. The rearrangement uses TRBV7-2 and TRBJ2-3; TRBD1 agrees at 9 bases. Germline CDR1 and CDR2: SGHTA and FQGNSA. The V and J ends lost 7 bases and 5 bases, in that order; junction bases with no gene match: 13. This CDR3 spans 16 amino acids.

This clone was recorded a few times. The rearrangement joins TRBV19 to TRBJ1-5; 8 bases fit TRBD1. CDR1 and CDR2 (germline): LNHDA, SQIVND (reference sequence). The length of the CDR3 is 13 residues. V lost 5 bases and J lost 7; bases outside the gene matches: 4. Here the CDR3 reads CASSQGARQPQHF. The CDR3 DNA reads TGTGCCAGTAGTCAGGGGGCTAGGCAGCCCCAGCATTTT.

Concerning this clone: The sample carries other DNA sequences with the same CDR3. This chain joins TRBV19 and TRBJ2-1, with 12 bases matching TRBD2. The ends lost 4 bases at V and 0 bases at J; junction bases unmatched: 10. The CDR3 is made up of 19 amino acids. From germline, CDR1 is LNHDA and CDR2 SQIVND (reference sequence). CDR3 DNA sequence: TGTGCCAGTAGTAGTCGGACTAGCGGGGCGATAAGCTCCTACAATGAGCAGTTCTTC. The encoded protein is CASSSRTSGAISSYNEQFF.

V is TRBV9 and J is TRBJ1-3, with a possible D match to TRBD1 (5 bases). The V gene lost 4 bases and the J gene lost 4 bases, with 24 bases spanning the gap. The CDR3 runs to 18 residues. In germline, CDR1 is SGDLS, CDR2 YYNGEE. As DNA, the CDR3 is TGTGCCAGCAGCACAAGTGGTGGGGGAGGGGTTGCAGGAAACACCATATATTTT. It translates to CASSTSGGGGVAGNTIYF.

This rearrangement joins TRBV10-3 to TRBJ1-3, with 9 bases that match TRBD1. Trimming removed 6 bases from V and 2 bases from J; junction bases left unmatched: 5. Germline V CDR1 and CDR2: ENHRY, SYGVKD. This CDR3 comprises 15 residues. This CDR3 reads CAIRLGQGAGNTIYF. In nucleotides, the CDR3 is TGTGCCATCAGGTTGGGACAGGGAGCTGGAAACACCATATATTTT.

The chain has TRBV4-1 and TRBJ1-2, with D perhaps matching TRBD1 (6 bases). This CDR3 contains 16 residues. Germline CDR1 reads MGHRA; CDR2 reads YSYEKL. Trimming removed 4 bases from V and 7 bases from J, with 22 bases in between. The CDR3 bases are TGCGCCAGCAGCCTACCACCAGGGGCCAACTTGGGTGGCTACACCTTC. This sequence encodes CASSLPPGANLGGYTF.

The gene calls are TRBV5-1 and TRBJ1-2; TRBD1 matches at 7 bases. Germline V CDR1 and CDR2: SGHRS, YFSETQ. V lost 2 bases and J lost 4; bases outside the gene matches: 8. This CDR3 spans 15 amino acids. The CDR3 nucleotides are TGCGCCAGCAGCTTACTACAGGGGTTGGGCTATGGCTACACCTTC. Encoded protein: CASSLLQGLGYGYTF. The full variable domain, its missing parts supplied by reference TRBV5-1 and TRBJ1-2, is KAGVTQTPRYLIKTRGQQVTLSCSPISGHRSVSWYQQTPGQGLQFLFEYFSETQRNKGNFPGRFSGRQFSNSRSEMNVSTLELGDSALYLCASSLLQGLGYGYTFGSGTRLTVV.

In DNA form, the CDR3 reads TGTGCCAGCTCCCCCCAGGGGAGGGCGGAAGCTTTCTTT. Its translation: CASSPQGRAEAFF. This chain connects TRBV18 to TRBJ1-1, with D possibly being TRBD1 (6 bases). This CDR3 is 13 amino acids long. The V end lost 6 bases, the J end lost 8 bases, and 16 bases lay between the germline ends. Germline loops: CDR1 KGHSH, CDR2 LQKENI.

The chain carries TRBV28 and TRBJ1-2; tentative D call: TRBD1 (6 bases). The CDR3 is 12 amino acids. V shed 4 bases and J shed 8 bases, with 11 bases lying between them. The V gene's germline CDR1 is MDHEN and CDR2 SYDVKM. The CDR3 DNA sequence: TGTGCCAGCAGTTACCCCGGACAGGGCTACACCTTC. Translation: CASSYPGQGYTF.

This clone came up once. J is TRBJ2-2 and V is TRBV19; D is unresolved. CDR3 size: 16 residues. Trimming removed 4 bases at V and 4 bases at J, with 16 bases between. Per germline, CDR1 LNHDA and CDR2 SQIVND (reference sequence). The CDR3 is CASSTSSRRITGELFF. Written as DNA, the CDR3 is TGTGCCAGTAGTACCAGCTCCAGGCGAATCACCGGGGAGCTGTTTTTT.

In DNA form, the CDR3 reads TGTGCCAGCAGCTTAGACAGTAACACTGAAGCTTTCTTT. It codes for CASSLDSNTEAFF. The chain joins TRBV7-2 to TRBJ1-1; D call uncertain. The length of the CDR3 is 13 residues. V gave up 1 base and J gave up 2 bases, with 5 bases separating them. Germline CDR1 and CDR2: SGHTA and FQGNSA.

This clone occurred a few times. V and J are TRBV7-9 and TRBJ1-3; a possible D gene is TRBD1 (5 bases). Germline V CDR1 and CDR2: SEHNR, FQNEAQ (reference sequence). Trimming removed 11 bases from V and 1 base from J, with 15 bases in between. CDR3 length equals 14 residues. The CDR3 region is CAGRAGESGNTIYF. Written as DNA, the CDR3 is TGTGCCGGTCGCGCGGGGGAGTCTGGAAACACCATATATTTT.